These T cell receptor beta chains were read from a single sample in a study of blood T cell repertoires in COVID-19. Sequenced by immunoSEQ multiplex PCR; TCRdb stores in-frame clones only, minus some. The table records 250,000 to 350,000 clones, about four fifths of them present only once. Sequences were obtained from peripheral blood. Source of these receptors: a human donor with COVID-19, enrolled during active disease. The donor label of this sample is uncertain. Each CDR3 is given with its conserved first and last residue. The D gene is left open where the match is weak. Where a row states a size, it is once, few, many or the class of an expanded clone; other rows omit it.

size: few
J: TRBJ2-1
V: TRBV5-1
length: 14
D: .
DNA: TGCGCCAGCAGCTTGGAAAATACCTACAATGAGCAGTTCTTC
CDR3: CASSLENTYNEQFF

size: .
J: TRBJ2-1
V: TRBV12-3/TRBV12-4
length: 13
D: .
DNA: TGTGCCAGCAGTTTTGCTATGAAGAATGAGCAGTTCTTC
CDR3: CASSFAMKNEQFF

size: .
J: TRBJ2-5
V: TRBV20-1
length: 14
D: TRBD1
DNA: TGCAGTGCTAGTCCGGGACAGGACCAAGAGACCCAGTACTTC
CDR3: CSASPGQDQETQYF

size: .
J: TRBJ2-5
V: TRBV7-8
length: 15
D: TRBD2
DNA: TGTGCCAGCAGCCTACTAGCGGGGTCTGGGAAGACCCAGTACTTC
CDR3: CASSLLAGSGKTQYF

size: .
J: TRBJ1-6
V: TRBV7-9
length: 15
D: TRBD1
DNA: TGTGCCAGCAGCACCTCGACAGGGTGGGATTCACCCCTCCACTTT
CDR3: CASSTSTGWDSPLHF

size: .
J: TRBJ2-7
V: TRBV6-1
length: 18
D: TRBD2
DNA: TGTGCCAGCAGTGATATCCAGACCATAGCGGGTTTACCCTACGAGCAGTACTTC
CDR3: CASSDIQTIAGLPYEQYF

size: .
J: TRBJ1-5
V: TRBV18
length: 13
D: TRBD1
DNA: TGTGCCAGCTCACCATTGGCACAGGGGCTCCAGCATTTT
CDR3: CASSPLAQGLQHF

size: .
J: TRBJ1-5
V: TRBV6-5
length: 14
D: .
DNA: TGTGCCAGCGGTTGGACTAACGGCGATCAGCCCCAGCATTTT
CDR3: CASGWTNGDQPQHF

size: .
J: TRBJ1-2
V: TRBV28
length: 12
D: TRBD1
DNA: TGTGCCACCATTGGGACAGTTCCAGACTACACCTTC
CDR3: CATIGTVPDYTF

size: .
J: TRBJ1-1
V: TRBV3-1/TRBV3-2
length: 13
D: .
DNA: TGTGCCAGCAGCCAAGTGGAGAGCACTGAAGCTTTCTTT
CDR3: CASSQVESTEAFF

size: few
J: TRBJ1-2
V: TRBV3-1/TRBV3-2
length: 14
D: TRBD1
DNA: TGTGCCAGCAGCCAGGGGACAGGAAACTATGGCTACACCTTC
CDR3: CASSQGTGNYGYTF

size: few
J: TRBJ2-6
V: TRBV29-1
length: 16
D: TRBD2
DNA: TGCAGCGTTGACCGACTAGCGGGAGCTGGGGCCAACGTCCTGACTTTC
CDR3: CSVDRLAGAGANVLTF

size: .
J: TRBJ2-7
V: TRBV27
length: 15
D: TRBD1
DNA: TGTGCCAGCAGAAAGGGACAGGCGGAATCCTACGAGCAGTACTTC
CDR3: CASRKGQAESYEQYF

size: .
J: TRBJ1-1
V: TRBV4-1
length: 15
D: TRBD1
DNA: TGCGCCAGCAGGAAAGGGCAGGGGGCGGACACTGAAGCTTTCTTT
CDR3: CASRKGQGADTEAFF

size: .
J: TRBJ2-1
V: TRBV4-2
length: 16
D: TRBD2
DNA: TGTGCCAGCAGCCATCGGACTAGCGGGAACTACAATGAGCAGTTCTTC
CDR3: CASSHRTSGNYNEQFF

size: .
J: TRBJ2-5
V: TRBV27
length: 13
D: TRBD2
DNA: TGTGCCAGCAGGCCTAGCGGGAGGGAGACCCAGTACTTC
CDR3: CASRPSGRETQYF

size: .
J: TRBJ2-5
V: TRBV5-4
length: 13
D: .
DNA: TGTGCCAGCAGCCCAACCCTCAGGGAGACCCAGTACTTC
CDR3: CASSPTLRETQYF

size: .
J: TRBJ1-2
V: TRBV3-1/TRBV3-2
length: 13
D: TRBD1
DNA: TGTGCCAGCAGCCCAAGACAGGGGTGGGGCTACACCTTC
CDR3: CASSPRQGWGYTF

size: once
J: TRBJ1-1
V: TRBV4-3
length: 15
D: TRBD1
DNA: TGCGCCAGCAGCCAGGCCGGGACAGGGGGCTTTGGAGCTTTCTTT
CDR3: CASSQAGTGGFGAFF

size: .
J: TRBJ2-2
V: TRBV7-2
length: 12
D: .
DNA: TGTGCCAGCAGCATATACACCGGGGAGCTGTTTTTT
CDR3: CASSIYTGELFF

size: few
J: TRBJ1-1
V: TRBV5-1
length: 14
D: .
DNA: TGCGCCAGCAGCTTGGGAGATACGAACACTGAAGCTTTCTTT
CDR3: CASSLGDTNTEAFF

size: .
J: TRBJ1-2
V: TRBV10-1
length: 14
D: .
DNA: TGCGCCAGCAGCCCCTCCGGTAGCCCCGGGGGCTACACCTTC
CDR3: CASSPSGSPGGYTF

size: .
J: TRBJ1-2
V: TRBV19
length: 13
D: TRBD1
DNA: TGTGCCAGTAGTATCACCGGGACAGCCGCCTTTACCTTC
CDR3: CASSITGTAAFTF

size: once
J: TRBJ2-6
V: TRBV7-2
length: 15
D: .
DNA: TGTGCCAGCAGCTTAACCGGGGCTGGGGCCAACGTCCTGACTTTC
CDR3: CASSLTGAGANVLTF